This T cell receptor (beta chain) was documented in a study of T cells in Graves' hyperthyroidism and ophthalmopathy. Study overall: Peripheral blood was drawn at first diagnosis, prior to all treatment. Study-wide points: Most clonotypes expanded in the thyroid (above 0.001) were also present in blood.

The CDR3 has 18 amino acids. The V and J ends lost 0 bases and 3 bases, in that order; junction bases with no gene match: 13. CDR1 is LGHNA and CDR2 is YNFKEQ in the germline V gene. Amplified TCR beta CDR3 regions derived from RNA transcripts. HTBI primers were employed in a first-round RT-PCR of the TCR CDR3. One entry per CDR3 protein results from TCRdb running MiXCR on the multiplex PCR reads. This sample has around 250,000 distinct CDR3 sequences, with approximately 25% found just once. In its sample, this clonotype was seen many times. Its cognate antigen is unknown. The specimen was blood. The receptor was isolated from a woman aged 40 to 50 with Graves' ophthalmopathy. The J gene is TRBJ2-7, the V gene TRBV4-2, with 8 bases fitting TRBD1. This chain's CDR3 is CASSQDRDRSSTGYEQYF. In DNA form, the CDR3 reads TGTGCCAGCAGCCAAGATCGGGACAGGTCTTCTACGGGCTACGAGCAGTACTTC.